These 29 T cell receptor beta chains share one sample of origin, sequenced in a study of blood T cell repertoires in COVID-19 (TCRdb year 2020). The method was the immunoSEQ multiplex PCR assay. Held by TCRdb, this immuneACCESS table contains in-frame sequences only and omits some clones. Under half of the omission traces to an unresolved V gene where checked; the cause of the rest is unknown. Present in this sample are more than 200,000 clones, approximately 86% of which were seen just once. Together, the top ten hold around 0.7% of the sample. Sequencing was carried out using peripheral blood. All receptors come from a human donor in a cohort sampled during active COVID-19.

The J gene is TRBJ2-1, the V gene TRBV30, with TRBD2 matching over 11 bases. V lost 6 bases and J lost 9; bases outside the gene matches: 13. CDR1 is GTSNPN, CDR2 SVGIG, per germline (reference sequence). The CDR3 has 15 amino acids. CDR3 residues: CACHSSGGPMGEQFF. The CDR3 DNA is TGTGCCTGTCACTCTAGCGGGGGGCCCATGGGTGAGCAGTTCTTC.

The chain has TRBV5-6 and TRBJ2-7, with D possibly matching TRBD1 (6 bases). The CDR3 is 14 amino acids. Germline-derived CDR1 and CDR2 are SGHDT and YYEEEE. Trimming shortened V by 0 bases and J by 0 bases, and 7 bases separated the two germline ends. CDR3 sequence: CASSLGGPSYEQYF. The CDR3 DNA follows: TGTGCCAGCAGCTTGGGGGGGCCCTCCTACGAGCAGTACTTC.

The chain carries TRBV6-5 and TRBJ2-7; D gene uncertain. CDR3 length: 13 amino acids. Trimming cost V 0 bases and J 3 bases, with 6 bases left between them. Looked up from germline, CDR1 is MNHEY and CDR2 is SVGAGI. The CDR3 coding sequence is TGTGCCAGCAGTTACTCTGATAGCTACGAGCAGTACTTC. Its protein product is CASSYSDSYEQYF.

The chain combines TRBV2 with TRBJ1-5; no clear D. CDR1 is SNHLY, CDR2 FYNNEI, per germline. V was pared by 4 bases and J by 1 base, with 11 bases between. This CDR3 has 15 residues. CDR3 amino acids: CASSAPGGSNQPQHF. CDR3 in DNA: TGTGCCAGCAGTGCCCCGGGCGGGAGCAATCAGCCCCAGCATTTT. Using reference TRBV2 and TRBJ1-5 for the parts outside the CDR3, the full variable domain is EPEVTQTPSHQVTQMGQEVILRCVPISNHLYFYWYRQILGQKVEFLVSFYNNEISEKSEIFDDQFSVERPDGSNFTLKIRSTKLEDSAMYFCASSAPGGSNQPQHFGDGTRLSIL.

The gene calls are TRBV15 and TRBJ1-1; no definite D call. Deletions cut 0 bases from V and 11 bases from J, with 13 bases between. Germline values: CDR1 LNHNV, CDR2 YYDKDF (reference sequence). This CDR3 region has 13 residues. CDR3 protein: CATSRDLWEDAFF. DNA for the CDR3: TGTGCCACCAGCAGAGATCTGTGGGAGGATGCTTTCTTT. Variable domain in full (rest from reference TRBV15 and TRBJ1-1): DAMVIQNPRYQVTQFGKPVTLSCSQTLNHNVMYWYQQKSSQAPKLLFHYYDKDFNNEADTPDNFQSRRPNTSFCFLDIRSPGLGDTAMYLCATSRDLWEDAFFGQGTRLTVV.

CDR3 sequence (DNA): TGTGCCAGCAGCTTAGTTGCAGGGGAAACTGAAGCTTTCTTT. This encodes CASSLVAGETEAFF. The chain couples TRBV11-2 to TRBJ1-1; weak D call: TRBD1 (6 bases). The V end lost 1 base, the J end lost 5 bases, and 11 bases lay between the germline ends. This CDR3 has 14 amino acids. Per the germline V gene, CDR1 is SGHAT and CDR2 is FQNNGV.

The chain joins TRBV5-1 to TRBJ1-6; 8 bases line up with TRBD1. This CDR3 region has 15 residues. Unmatched junction bases numbered 12, after V lost 7 bases and J lost 9 bases. Germline CDR1 SGHRS, CDR2 YFSETQ. DNA of the CDR3: TGCGCCAGCCGGGGTGAGGGGACAGGACGTTCACCCCTCCACTTT. Translating it yields CASRGEGTGRSPLHF.

The rearrangement joins TRBV7-9 to TRBJ2-1, with D tentatively TRBD2 (6 bases). This CDR3 has 14 residues. The germline gives CDR1 SEHNR, CDR2 FQNEAQ (reference sequence). Between the trimmed V and J ends, which lost 0 bases and 6 bases, there was a span of 9 bases. The CDR3 sequence is CASSLAGGVNEQFF. The CDR3 region has the DNA TGTGCCAGCAGCTTAGCGGGAGGAGTCAATGAGCAGTTCTTC. Filled out from reference TRBV7-9 and TRBJ2-1, the complete variable domain reads DTGVSQNPRHKITKRGQNVTFRCDPISEHNRLYWYRQTLGQGPEFLTYFQNEAQLEKSRLLSDRFSAERPKGSFSTLEIQRTEQGDSAMYLCASSLAGGVNEQFFGPGTRLTVL.

The chain links TRBV5-4 to TRBJ2-7; D may be TRBD1 (6 bases). CDR3 length: 15 amino acids. Germline CDR1 SGHNT, CDR2 YYREEE (reference sequence). Trimming removed 0 bases from V and 0 bases from J, with 10 bases in between. CDR3 coding DNA: TGTGCCAGCAGCTTGGCCGGGACACACTCCTACGAGCAGTACTTC. Its translation is CASSLAGTHSYEQYF.

The chain employs TRBV6-6 and TRBJ1-3, with D uncertain. Germline assignment: CDR1 MNHNY and CDR2 SVGAGI (reference sequence). Trimming removed 2 bases at V and 0 bases at J, with 8 bases between. The CDR3 length is 15 residues. CDR3 DNA: TGTGCCAGCAGTTACCGCGAAGTCTCTGGAAACACCATATATTTT. Translation: CASSYREVSGNTIYF.

The chain joins TRBV7-2 to TRBJ2-7, with 9 bases that match TRBD1. The CDR3 totals 15 residues. V dropped 4 bases and J dropped 5; count of bases not matched to a gene: 9. Germline values: CDR1 SGHTA, CDR2 FQGNSA. CDR3 loop: CASSSYRGQLDEQYF. CDR3 in DNA: TGTGCCAGCAGCTCGTACAGGGGGCAATTAGACGAGCAGTACTTC.

The V gene is TRBV7-3, the J gene TRBJ2-7; the D is unclear. This CDR3 spans 12 amino acids. The V end lost 5 bases, the J end lost 3 bases, and 8 bases lay between the germline ends. Germline V gene data show CDR1 as SGHTA and CDR2 as FQGTGA. CDR3: CASSPYNYEQYF. The DNA of the CDR3 is TGTGCCAGCAGCCCCTATAACTACGAGCAGTACTTC.

The V call is TRBV11-2, the J call TRBJ2-5; D is ambiguous. Germline CDR1 is SGHAT and CDR2 is FQNNGV. Trimming shortened V by 8 bases and J by 3 bases, and 4 bases separated the two germline ends. This CDR3 has 10 amino acids. The CDR3 DNA sequence: TGTGCCAGCTCCAAAGAGACCCAGTACTTC. Residues: CASSKETQYF.

This clone occurred once. The V gene is TRBV12-1, the J gene TRBJ2-7; the DNA was not used to check the table's D call, TRBD1. TRBV12-1 is designated a pseudogene. This CDR3 has 15 amino acids. This chain's CDR3 is CASRPTGGEDYEQYF. The CDR3 DNA reads as TGTGCCAGCAGGCCTACAGGGGGTGAGGACTACGAGCAGTACTTC.

CDR3 amino acids: CAWSVPRRGNYEQYF. The CDR3 DNA reads TGTGCCTGGAGTGTACCCCGCAGGGGAAACTACGAGCAGTACTTC. The chain joins TRBV30 to TRBJ2-7, with D perhaps TRBD1 (6 bases). The CDR3 length is 15 residues. Between the trimmed V and J ends, which lost 0 bases and 3 bases, there was a span of 15 bases. Germline loops: CDR1 GTSNPN, CDR2 SVGIG (reference sequence).

In this sample, this clone turned up once. This chain links TRBV6-5 with TRBJ1-1, with 8 bases lining up with TRBD1. Germline lookup yields CDR1 MNHEY and CDR2 SVGAGI. The CDR3 has 15 residues. The J segment lost 1 base and the V segment lost 4 bases, leaving 5 bases of the junction unmatched. The CDR3 nucleotides read TGTGCCAGCAGTTCGACAGGGGCACCGAACACTGAAGCTTTCTTT. As protein: CASSSTGAPNTEAFF.

The chain employs TRBV18 and TRBJ2-1; D possibly corresponds to TRBD1 (5 bases). This CDR3 is 18 amino acids long. In germline, CDR1 is KGHSH, CDR2 LQKENI. V lost 2 bases and J 0 bases, leaving 17 bases between the germline ends. This CDR3 reads CASSPGRQTLYSYNEQFF. The CDR3 nucleotides read TGTGCCAGCTCACCAGGGCGACAGACCTTATACTCCTACAATGAGCAGTTCTTC.

The chain has TRBV15 and TRBJ2-7; TRBD1 agrees at 8 bases. V shed 4 bases, J shed 12 bases, and the junction held 14 bases outside the gene matches. The V gene's germline CDR1 is LNHNV and CDR2 YYDKDF (reference sequence). This CDR3 has 14 amino acids. The DNA of the CDR3 is TGTGCCACCAGCACAACCCGGGACAGGAGGTCACCGTACTTC. Protein sequence: CATSTTRDRRSPYF.

V usage is TRBV7-9 and J usage is TRBJ1-6, with D tentatively TRBD1 (6 bases). This CDR3 is 15 amino acids long. Germline CDR1 SEHNR, CDR2 FQNEAQ (reference sequence). The V end was cut by 4 bases, the J end by 7 bases, with 14 bases between. This CDR3 reads CASSSFGQPNSPLHF. The CDR3 bases are TGTGCCAGCAGCTCATTTGGACAGCCGAATTCACCCCTCCACTTT.

The rearrangement joins TRBV19 to TRBJ1-6, with D perhaps matching TRBD1 (6 bases). With 4 bases removed from V and 2 bases from J, the gap between germline ends came to 12 bases. The CDR3 totals 16 residues. Germline V gene data show CDR1 as LNHDA and CDR2 as SQIVND (reference sequence). The CDR3 DNA sequence: TGTGCCAGTAGTACATCGGGACAAACCTATAATTCACCCCTCCACTTT. This codes for CASSTSGQTYNSPLHF.

V is TRBV7-2 and J is TRBJ2-5; TRBD2 agrees at 7 bases. The CDR3 covers 13 residues. CDR1 and CDR2 from the germline V gene are SGHTA and FQGNSA. V was clipped by 1 base and J by 8 bases; unmatched bases: 4. CDR3 nucleotides: TGTGCCAGCAGCTTAGGGGAGGGACTAACCCAGTACTTC. It encodes CASSLGEGLTQYF.

V is TRBV4-1 and J is TRBJ1-1, with TRBD1 as a possible D gene (5 bases). V was trimmed by 1 base and J by 3 bases, leaving 12 bases between them. CDR3 length: 15 residues. Germline V CDR1 and CDR2: MGHRA, YSYEKL. The CDR3 sequence: CASSQVGREDTEAFF. CDR3 nucleotides: TGCGCCAGCAGCCAAGTCGGCAGGGAAGACACTGAAGCTTTCTTT.

CDR3 coding DNA: TGTGCCAGCAGCCAAGATTCGGGGGGTAGAAACGAGCAGTACTTC. This sequence encodes CASSQDSGGRNEQYF. V gene TRBV3-1 (or the pseudogene TRBV3-2) combines with J gene TRBJ2-7; 7 bases align to TRBD2. The germline gives CDR1 LGHDT, CDR2 YNNKEL (reference sequence). With 0 bases clipped from V and 5 bases from J, the junction kept 7 bases outside the gene matches. This CDR3 has 15 amino acids.

This clone was seen only once. The junction differs from germline at one of its ends, possibly a read error. CDR3 protein: CASGGQRNTETFF. DNA for the CDR3: TGTGCCTCTGGCGGGCAGAGGAACACTGAAACTTTCTTT. J is TRBJ1-1 and V is TRBV7-9; no definite D call. This CDR3 contains 13 residues. Looked up from germline, CDR1 is SEHNR and CDR2 is FQNEAQ (reference sequence).

The V call is TRBV9, the J call TRBJ1-2, with 9 bases lining up with TRBD1. The junction had 7 bases not matched to a gene; V was cut back by 4 bases and J by 3 bases. This CDR3 contains 15 residues. Germline V lookup: CDR1 SGDLS, CDR2 YYNGEE. The CDR3 loop reads CASSTMGQGYYGYTF. The CDR3 DNA sequence: TGTGCCAGCAGCACTATGGGACAGGGCTACTATGGCTACACCTTC.

CDR3 bases: TGTGCCACCAGCAGACACATATACCGGGACAAGTACGAGCAGTACTTC. As protein: CATSRHIYRDKYEQYF. The V and J genes are TRBV15 and TRBJ2-7; tentatively, D is TRBD1 (6 bases). The CDR3 spans 16 residues. V was shortened by 2 bases and J by 4 bases, with 18 bases between the two germline ends. The germline gives CDR1 LNHNV, CDR2 YYDKDF (reference sequence).

Only a few counts were recorded for this clone. The chain joins TRBV9 to TRBJ2-7; TRBD2 matches 10 bases. The J segment lost 3 bases and the V segment lost 0 bases, leaving 3 bases of the junction unmatched. The CDR3 is 15 residues long. From germline, CDR1 is SGDLS and CDR2 YYNGEE. CDR3 in amino acids: CASSVAVAGGYEQYF. DNA for the CDR3: TGTGCCAGCAGCGTAGCGGTAGCGGGAGGCTACGAGCAGTACTTC.

This clone was recorded many times. The gene calls are TRBV7-8 and TRBJ2-7, with TRBD2 matching over 11 bases. Germline trimming cut 0 bases from V and 0 bases from J; bases unmatched to any gene: 13. Germline V gives CDR1 SGHVS, CDR2 FQNEAQ. The CDR3 has 20 residues. The CDR3 reads CASSLAPGSSTSGTSYEQYF. CDR3 nucleotides: TGTGCCAGCAGCTTAGCGCCGGGGTCATCGACTAGCGGGACCTCCTACGAGCAGTACTTC.

V and J are TRBV19 and TRBJ2-7, with 12 bases lining up with TRBD2. This CDR3 spans 15 amino acids. Trimming removed 5 bases from V and 5 bases from J; junction bases left unmatched: 7. In germline, CDR1 is LNHDA, CDR2 SQIVND (reference sequence). CDR3 protein: CASSSLTSGSDEQYF. The CDR3 nucleotides are TGTGCCAGTAGTTCTTTGACTAGCGGGAGTGACGAGCAGTACTTC.